These 12 T cell receptor beta chains originate from one sample sequenced in a study of shared clonotypes between healthy human individuals. Sequencing was performed with immunoSEQ multiplex PCR; in TCRdb, only in-frame clones are kept and a portion is missing. The sample includes some 96,000 clones, around half seen only once; the top ten take about 15%. Sequencing used PBMCs. The receptors here all came from a woman aged 40 to 50 in good health. Some clones in this sample may be carry-over from other donors' samples.

The rearrangement joins TRBV30 to TRBJ1-1, with D tentatively TRBD1 (6 bases). The CDR3 length is 14 residues. The V gene's germline CDR1 is GTSNPN and CDR2 SVGIG (reference sequence). The germline V and J ends were trimmed by 4 bases and 5 bases, with 17 bases remaining between them. CDR3 nucleotide sequence: TGTGCCTGGAATCGACAGGCGCAGGGGACTGAAGCTTTCTTT. Translating gives CAWNRQAQGTEAFF.

The V and J genes are TRBV6-5 and TRBJ2-5, with TRBD2 matching over 13 bases. The V gene's germline CDR1 is MNHEY and CDR2 SVGAGI. With 4 bases clipped from V and 5 bases from J, the junction kept 7 bases outside the gene matches. The CDR3 totals 16 residues. DNA for the CDR3: TGTGCCAGCAGTTCCTCGGCGACTAGCGGGGGGGAGACCCAGTACTTC. It encodes CASSSSATSGGETQYF.

This clone was recorded many times. The CDR3 is CSAGDRYTGELFF. CDR3 sequence (DNA): TGCAGCGCCGGGGACAGATACACCGGGGAGCTGTTTTTT. The J gene is TRBJ2-2, the V gene TRBV29-1; the match to TRBD1 covers 7 bases. CDR1 is SQVTM, CDR2 ANQGSEA, per germline. J lost 3 bases, V lost 7 bases, and 5 bases had no gene match. The CDR3 loop spans 13 amino acids.

As regards this clone: A read error may be the cause here, since a much bigger clone is one base away. Other DNA sequences in this sample translate to the same CDR3. The chain couples TRBV30 to TRBJ1-5; 12 bases align to TRBD1. The CDR3 sequence is 16 residues long. Per germline, CDR1 GTSNPN and CDR2 SVGIG (reference sequence). DNA of the CDR3: TGTGCCTGGAGTTCCCGGGGGACAGGGGGCAGTCAGCCCCAGCACTTT. This encodes CAWSSRGTGGSQPQHF.

V usage is TRBV9 and J usage is TRBJ2-1; TRBD2 matches 11 bases. V gave up 0 bases and J gave up 6 bases; unmatched junction bases: 2. Germline loops: CDR1 SGDLS, CDR2 YYNGEE. This CDR3 is 15 amino acids long. The CDR3 DNA follows: TGTGCCAGCAGCGTAGGGACTAGCGGGTCCAATGAGCAGTTCTTC. As protein: CASSVGTSGSNEQFF.

V gene TRBV29-1 combines with J gene TRBJ2-4, with D perhaps TRBD1 (5 bases). Looked up from germline, CDR1 is SQVTM and CDR2 is ANQGSEA. Trimming left V 2 bases short and J 1 base short, with 12 bases between. This CDR3 region has 15 residues. DNA for the CDR3: TGCAGCGTTGAAATACAGGTCCGGGCCAAAAACATTCAGTACTTC. Protein: CSVEIQVRAKNIQYF.

With respect to this clone: A much bigger clone sits one base away, suggesting this may be a read error. The chain employs TRBV30 and TRBJ2-7; D is perhaps TRBD1 (6 bases). This CDR3 spans 15 amino acids. Trimming took off 3 bases at V and 4 bases at J, with 19 bases between the two ends. The V gene's germline CDR1 is GTSNPN and CDR2 SVGIG (reference sequence). For the CDR3, the DNA is TGTGCCTGGAGGAACCGGGGCAGGGGTGGTTACGAGCAGTACTTC. It encodes CAWRNRGRGGYEQYF.

Concerning this clone: Within the sample, other DNA sequences also encode this same CDR3. The genes are TRBV7-2 and TRBJ2-7; 14 positions match TRBD2. Trimming cost V 5 bases and J 6 bases; bases outside gene matches: 6. Germline values: CDR1 SGHTA, CDR2 FQGNSA. The CDR3 runs to 15 residues. The CDR3, as DNA: TGTGCCAGCAGCCCGGGACTAGCGGGAGTCGGCGAGCAGTACTTC. Its protein product is CASSPGLAGVGEQYF.

The chain carries TRBV6-1 and TRBJ1-1, with D unresolved. The CDR3 loop spans 13 amino acids. Germline CDR1 is MNHNS and CDR2 is SASEGT. V lost 6 bases to trimming and J lost 3 bases, with 11 bases between them. CDR3 DNA: TGTGCCAGCAGCCCCAAGCGGGACACTGAAGCTTTCTTT. Protein sequence: CASSPKRDTEAFF.

This clone has more than one count but fewer than ten. The chain carries TRBV29-1 and TRBJ2-7, with 7 bases fitting TRBD2. This CDR3 spans 12 amino acids. The germline CDR1 and CDR2 sequences are SQVTM and ANQGSEA. With 7 bases clipped from V and 3 bases from J, the junction kept 6 bases outside the gene matches. The CDR3 loop is CSGSGHNYEQYF. The DNA for the CDR3 is TGCAGCGGTAGCGGGCACAACTACGAGCAGTACTTC.

The J gene is TRBJ2-1, the V gene TRBV2; D may be TRBD2 (6 bases). V lost 7 bases and J lost 6, with 13 bases in between. The V gene's germline CDR1 is SNHLY and CDR2 FYNNEI. This CDR3 spans 13 amino acids. CDR3 residues: CASTRGGSNEQFF. The CDR3 DNA reads TGTGCCAGCACCCGCGGAGGGTCCAATGAGCAGTTCTTC.

This chain connects TRBV5-1 to TRBJ1-2; 9 nucleotides match TRBD1. This CDR3 region has 14 residues. The ends lost 4 bases at V and 3 bases at J; junction bases unmatched: 4. CDR1 is SGHRS and CDR2 is YFSETQ in the germline V gene. CDR3: CASSNRDRDYGYTF. The CDR3 nucleotides are TGCGCCAGCAGCAACCGGGACAGGGACTATGGCTACACCTTC.